This entry features one T cell receptor (beta chain) sequence. The antigen remains undetermined. The sort gate was single viable CD3+CD4+CD8-CD45RO+ cells for memory CD4+ T cells. The CDR3 runs 12 residues. Trimming took 7 bases from V and 7 from J, leaving 15 bases between them. The germline CDR1 and CDR2 sequences are SGHRS and YFSETQ. As originally analysed: Out-of-frame sequences were removed, leaving roughly 2.1 million distinct TCRbeta sequences. Method: immunoSEQ multiplex PCR; TCRdb's copy keeps in-frame clones and lacks some. That table supplies the V and J calls and clone size; D and trimming were determined from the DNA. The sample holds 55,000 to 60,000 clones, about 81% seen once. The entry originates in a study of memory CD4+ T cells and cytomegalovirus serostatus. Study-wide background: Of the healthy Belgian adults, fewer than 10 were CMV seropositive and 20 to 30 seronegative.

Study-wide findings and caveats: A US-trained random forest predicted CMV serostatus with median AUC roughly 0.91. Each of approximately 63 CMV-associated TCRbeta sequences occurred in one to five individuals.

The TCR comes from an adult in good health and CMV-seronegative. The chain combines TRBV5-1 with TRBJ2-7; possibly TRBD1 for D (5 bases). The specimen was memory CD4+ T cells from blood. DNA for the CDR3: TGCGCCAGCGGGGCTACTGGGTTTGAGCAGTACTTC. It encodes CASGATGFEQYF. The complete variable domain, with remaining parts taken from reference TRBV5-1 and TRBJ2-7, reads KAGVTQTPRYLIKTRGQQVTLSCSPISGHRSVSWYQQTPGQGLQFLFEYFSETQRNKGNFPGRFSGRQFSNSRSEMNVSTLELGDSALYLCASGATGFEQYFGPGTRLTVT.